What follows are 9 T cell receptor beta chains derived from one specimen sequenced in a study of blood T cell repertoires in COVID-19. The assay was immunoSEQ multiplex PCR, and TCRdb's table has in-frame clones only and misses some. The sample consists of about 220,000 clones, 70% to 85% of them appearing once. Sequencing was carried out using PBMCs or T cells enriched from blood (not recorded which). These receptors came from a woman aged 55-69 years who had recovered from COVID-19.

The V gene is TRBV18, the J gene TRBJ1-3, with a weak D call TRBD1 (5 bases). The CDR3 runs to 17 residues. Germline V gene data show CDR1 as KGHSH and CDR2 as LQKENI. Trimming pared 1 base from V and 4 bases from J, leaving 17 bases between. The DNA for the CDR3 is TGTGCCAGCTCACCACAGGACCCGAGAACAGGAGGAAACACCATATATTTT. This encodes CASSPQDPRTGGNTIYF.

This chain links TRBV7-9 with TRBJ2-5, with TRBD1 as a possible D gene (6 bases). Deletions cut 5 bases from V and 5 bases from J, with 15 bases between. This CDR3 contains 14 residues. Germline CDR1 reads SEHNR; CDR2 reads FQNEAQ (reference sequence). The CDR3 DNA reads as TGTGCCAGCAGCCTACCGACAGGAGAGGAGACCCAGTACTTC. Translated, it gives CASSLPTGEETQYF.

CDR3 loop: CASSLGLASGGAYNEQFF. CDR3 bases: TGTGCCAGCAGCTTAGGCTTGGCTAGCGGGGGGGCCTACAATGAGCAGTTCTTC. The rearrangement joins TRBV7-2 to TRBJ2-1; TRBD2 aligns across 12 bases. The CDR3 runs 18 residues. The germline gives CDR1 SGHTA, CDR2 FQGNSA. Trimming removed 1 base from V and 2 bases from J; junction bases left unmatched: 6.

This chain uses TRBV11-2 with TRBJ2-1, with 8 bases that match TRBD2. This CDR3 comprises 18 residues. The V segment lost 0 bases and the J segment 5 bases; nucleotides outside the gene matches: 12. Per the germline V gene, CDR1 is SGHAT and CDR2 is FQNNGV. The CDR3 sequence: CASSLEGYSGTAHNEQFF. The CDR3 bases are TGTGCCAGCAGCTTAGAGGGCTATAGCGGGACTGCGCACAATGAGCAGTTCTTC.

This clone was seen a single time. CDR3 nucleotides: TGTGCCATCGGTGGGACAGGGAAAAACATTCAGTACTTC. This translates into CAIGGTGKNIQYF. The chain combines TRBV10-3 with TRBJ2-4; 9 nucleotides agree with TRBD1. CDR1 ENHRY and CDR2 SYGVKD come from the germline V gene. The CDR3 has 13 residues. After removal of 8 bases from V and 4 bases from J, the junction contained 3 bases not matched to a gene.

This chain links TRBV7-2 with TRBJ2-3, with D possibly being TRBD2 (6 bases). The V gene lost 7 bases and the J gene lost 3 bases, with 14 bases spanning the gap. Germline V gives CDR1 SGHTA, CDR2 FQGNSA. This CDR3 comprises 14 residues. CDR3: CASTATSRTDTQYF. For the CDR3, the DNA is TGTGCCAGCACCGCGACTAGTAGGACAGATACGCAGTATTTT.

This clone was counted between two and nine times. V usage is TRBV2 and J usage is TRBJ2-1; 11 bases match TRBD2. CDR3 length: 15 amino acids. J gave up 9 bases and V 8 bases, and 12 bases lay outside the gene matches. Germline CDR1 and CDR2: SNHLY and FYNNEI. In DNA form, the CDR3 reads TGTGCCAGCGCGCCGGGACTAGCGGCTACGGGTGAGCAGTTCTTC. Protein sequence: CASAPGLAATGEQFF.

The chain employs TRBV19 and TRBJ1-1; perhaps TRBD1 as D (5 bases). Per germline, CDR1 LNHDA and CDR2 SQIVND (reference sequence). Trimming stripped 3 bases from V and 6 bases from J, with 11 bases between. The CDR3 covers 13 residues. The CDR3 region has the DNA TGTGCCAGTAGTATTTCAGGGAAGTCTGAAGCTTTCTTT. This codes for CASSISGKSEAFF.

The genes are TRBV7-6 and TRBJ1-2; tentatively, D is TRBD1 (5 bases). This CDR3 comprises 13 residues. V lost 5 bases and J 7 bases, leaving 14 bases between the germline ends. In germline, CDR1 is SGHVS, CDR2 FNYEAQ. The CDR3 coding sequence is TGTGCCAGCAGCCAGGTCCAGGGAGGTGGCTACACCTTC. Translating it yields CASSQVQGGGYTF. Full variable domain (rest looked up from reference TRBV7-6 and TRBJ1-2): GAGVSQSPRYKVTKRGQDVALRCDPISGHVSLYWYRQALGQGPEFLTYFNYEAQQDKSGLPNDRFSAERPEGSISTLTIQRTEQRDSAMYRCASSQVQGGGYTFGSGTRLTVV.